This T cell receptor beta chain is from a study of blood T cell repertoires in COVID-19. Study background: Samples representing acute and convalescent COVID-19 were sourced from the United States, Italy and Spain.

Trimming shortened V by 6 bases and J by 4 bases, and 19 bases separated the two germline ends. This CDR3 has 15 amino acids. The germline V gene has CDR1 MNHEY and CDR2 SMNVEV (reference sequence). Original handling: Counts of nucleated cells, estimated from reference gene primer amplification, were obtained. Sequenced by immunoSEQ multiplex PCR; TCRdb stores in-frame clones only, minus some. The V and J calls and clone size come from that table; D and trimming were worked out from the DNA. This repertoire shows about 180,000 clones, under 85% found once; its top ten account for around 7%. This clone appeared a few times.

This chain links TRBV27 with TRBJ2-7, with D tentatively TRBD2 (5 bases). Input material: peripheral blood. The sequence was obtained from a human donor in a cohort sampled during active COVID-19. The CDR3 DNA reads as TGTGCCAGCAGATTCCTCGGGGAGAGGACTTACGAGCAGTACTTC. Residues: CASRFLGERTYEQYF.